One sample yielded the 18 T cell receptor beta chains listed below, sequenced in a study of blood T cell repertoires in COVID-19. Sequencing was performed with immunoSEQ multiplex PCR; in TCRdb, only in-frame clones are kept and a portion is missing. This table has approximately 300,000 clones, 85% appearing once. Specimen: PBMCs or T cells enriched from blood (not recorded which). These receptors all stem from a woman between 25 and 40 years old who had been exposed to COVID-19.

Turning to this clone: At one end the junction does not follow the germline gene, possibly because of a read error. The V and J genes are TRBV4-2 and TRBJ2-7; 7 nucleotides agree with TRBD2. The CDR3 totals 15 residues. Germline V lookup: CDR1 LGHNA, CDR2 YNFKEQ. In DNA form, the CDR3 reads TGTGCCAGCAGCCAAGGGGGAGGGATCTCCAACGAGCAGTACTTC. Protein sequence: CASSQGGGISNEQYF.

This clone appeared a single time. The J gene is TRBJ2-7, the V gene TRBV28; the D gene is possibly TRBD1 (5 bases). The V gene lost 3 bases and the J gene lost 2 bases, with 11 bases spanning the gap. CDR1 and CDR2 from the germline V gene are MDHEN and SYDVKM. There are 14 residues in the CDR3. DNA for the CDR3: TGTGCCAGCAGTTTCGAACAGGAACCCTACGAGCAGTACTTC. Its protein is CASSFEQEPYEQYF.

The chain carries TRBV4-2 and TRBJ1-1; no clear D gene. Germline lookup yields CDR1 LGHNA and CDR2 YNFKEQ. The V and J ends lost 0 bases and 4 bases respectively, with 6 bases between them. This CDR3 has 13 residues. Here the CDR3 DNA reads TGTGCCAGCAGCCAAGATATATCCACTGAAGCTTTCTTT. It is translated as CASSQDISTEAFF.

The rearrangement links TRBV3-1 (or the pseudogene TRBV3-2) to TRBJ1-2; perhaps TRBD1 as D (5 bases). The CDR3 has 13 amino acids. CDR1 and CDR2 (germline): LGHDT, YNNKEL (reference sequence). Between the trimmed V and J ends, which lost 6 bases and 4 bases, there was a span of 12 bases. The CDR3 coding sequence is TGTGCCAGCAGACACGACAGTTCCTATGGCTACACCTTC. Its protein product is CASRHDSSYGYTF.

CDR3 loop: CAIRIEPGQFTEAFF. CDR3 nucleotide sequence: TGTGCCATCCGGATTGAACCGGGACAGTTCACTGAAGCTTTCTTT. The chain employs TRBV28 and TRBJ1-1, with 7 nucleotides matching TRBD1. V lost 10 bases to trimming and J lost 4 bases; unmatched junction nucleotides: 15. CDR1 and CDR2 (germline): MDHEN, SYDVKM. The CDR3 covers 15 residues.

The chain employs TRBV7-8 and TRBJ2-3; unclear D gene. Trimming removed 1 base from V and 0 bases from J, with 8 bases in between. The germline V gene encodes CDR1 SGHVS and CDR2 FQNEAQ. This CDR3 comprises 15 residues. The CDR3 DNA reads TGTGCCAGCAGCTTAGAGGCGGTTAGCACAGATACGCAGTATTTT. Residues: CASSLEAVSTDTQYF.

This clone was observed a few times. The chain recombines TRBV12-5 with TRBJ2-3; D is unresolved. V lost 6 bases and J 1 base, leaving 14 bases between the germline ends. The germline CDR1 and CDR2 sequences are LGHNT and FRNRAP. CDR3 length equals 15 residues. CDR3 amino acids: CASGPGVLGTDTQYF. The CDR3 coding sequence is TGTGCTAGTGGCCCAGGCGTCCTGGGCACAGATACGCAGTATTTT.

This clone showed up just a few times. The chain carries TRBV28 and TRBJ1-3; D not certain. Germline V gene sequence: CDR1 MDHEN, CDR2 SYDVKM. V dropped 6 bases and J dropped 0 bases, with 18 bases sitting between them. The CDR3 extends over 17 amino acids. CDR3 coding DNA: TGTGCCAGCAGCTCCCCGATAGACACTGACTCTGGAAACACCATATATTTT. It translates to CASSSPIDTDSGNTIYF. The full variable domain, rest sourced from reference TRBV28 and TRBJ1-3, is DVKVTQSSRYLVKRTGEKVFLECVQDMDHENMFWYRQDPGLGLRLIYFSYDVKMKEKGDIPEGYSVSREKKERFSLILESASTNQTSMYLCASSSPIDTDSGNTIYFGEGSWLTVV.

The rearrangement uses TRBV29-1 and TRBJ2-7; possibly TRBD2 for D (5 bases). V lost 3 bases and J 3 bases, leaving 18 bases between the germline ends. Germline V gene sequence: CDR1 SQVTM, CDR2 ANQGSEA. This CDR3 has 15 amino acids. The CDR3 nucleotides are TGCAGCGTTGAGTTTGAAGGTGCCCGGGACTACGAGCAGTACTTC. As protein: CSVEFEGARDYEQYF.

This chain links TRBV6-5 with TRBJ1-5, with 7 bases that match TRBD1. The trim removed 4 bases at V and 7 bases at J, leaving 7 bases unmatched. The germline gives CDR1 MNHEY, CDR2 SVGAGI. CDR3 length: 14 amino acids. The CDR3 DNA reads TGTGCCAGCAGTTCGCGACAGGGTGGGCAGCCCCAGCATTTT. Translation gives CASSSRQGGQPQHF.

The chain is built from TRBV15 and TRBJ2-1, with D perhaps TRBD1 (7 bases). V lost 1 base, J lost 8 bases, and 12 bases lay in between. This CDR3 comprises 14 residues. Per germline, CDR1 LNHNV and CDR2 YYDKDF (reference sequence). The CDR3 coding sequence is TGTGCCACCAGCAGAGGCAGGGGGGACGATGAGCAGTTCTTC. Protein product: CATSRGRGDDEQFF.

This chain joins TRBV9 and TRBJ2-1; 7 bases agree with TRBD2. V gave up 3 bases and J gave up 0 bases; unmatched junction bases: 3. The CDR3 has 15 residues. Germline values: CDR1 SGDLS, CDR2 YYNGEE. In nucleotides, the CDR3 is TGTGCCAGCAGCGATCCGGGAGGCTCCTACAATGAGCAGTTCTTC. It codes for CASSDPGGSYNEQFF.

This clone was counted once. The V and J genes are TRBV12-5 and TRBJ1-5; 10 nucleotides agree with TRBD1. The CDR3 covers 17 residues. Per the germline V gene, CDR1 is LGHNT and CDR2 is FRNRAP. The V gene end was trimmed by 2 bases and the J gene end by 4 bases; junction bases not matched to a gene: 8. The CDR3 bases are TGTGCTAGTGGTTTGTATCCGGGACAGGGGCTAAATCAGCCCCAGCATTTT. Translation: CASGLYPGQGLNQPQHF.

The CDR3 bases are TGTGCCAGCAGCTTAGATATACGGGGCGAGCAGTACTTC. Translated: CASSLDIRGEQYF. The gene calls are TRBV11-1 and TRBJ2-7; TRBD2 is a possible D gene (5 bases). Germline CDR1 reads SGHAT; CDR2 reads FQDESV (reference sequence). The CDR3 length is 13 residues. Trimming shortened V by 1 base and J by 6 bases, and 10 bases separated the two germline ends.

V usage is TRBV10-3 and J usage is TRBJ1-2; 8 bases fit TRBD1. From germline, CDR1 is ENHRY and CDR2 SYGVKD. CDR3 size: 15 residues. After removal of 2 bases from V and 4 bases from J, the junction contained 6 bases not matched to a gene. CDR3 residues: CAISETPTGGYGYTF. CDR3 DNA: TGTGCCATCAGTGAGACCCCAACAGGGGGCTATGGCTACACCTTC.

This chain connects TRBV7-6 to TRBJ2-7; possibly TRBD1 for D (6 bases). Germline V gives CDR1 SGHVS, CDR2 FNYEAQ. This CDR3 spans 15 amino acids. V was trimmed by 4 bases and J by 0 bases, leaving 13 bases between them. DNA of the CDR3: TGTGCCAGCAGCTCACAGGGCGGAAGCTCCTACGAGCAGTACTTC. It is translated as CASSSQGGSSYEQYF.

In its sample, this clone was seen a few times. CDR3 DNA sequence: TGTGCCAGCAGCTTAGAGACTATCAACAATGAGCAGTTCTTC. Its protein product is CASSLETINNEQFF. The chain uses TRBV7-2 and TRBJ2-1; a possible D gene is TRBD2 (5 bases). CDR1 is SGHTA, CDR2 FQGNSA, per germline. V lost 1 base to trimming and J lost 5 bases, with 9 bases between them. The length of the CDR3 is 14 residues.

CDR3 DNA: TGTGCCAGCAGCTTTCTAGGGGCGACCGTAGTCTATGAGCAGTTCTTC. Protein sequence: CASSFLGATVVYEQFF. The V gene is TRBV5-6, the J gene TRBJ2-1; weak D call: TRBD1 (5 bases). Between the trimmed V and J ends, which lost 2 bases and 8 bases, there was a span of 20 bases. Germline CDR1 and CDR2: SGHDT and YYEEEE. The CDR3 covers 16 residues.